These T cell receptor beta chains were read from a single sample in a study of T cell changes during pregnancy in multiple sclerosis. Here immunoSEQ multiplex PCR was the method, and the copy in TCRdb shows in-frame clones only, minus some. The sample lists 70,000 to 80,000 clones; 94% were seen once. Sequenced material: peripheral blood, taken in the third trimester of pregnancy. The receptors shown here come from a female donor with multiple sclerosis, enrolled in a pregnancy study. Both conserved end residues are part of each CDR3. A D gene is named only where the DNA matches it firmly. Some rows mark clone size as missing; the rest say once, few, many or name a class of expanded clone.

D gene	V gene	clone size	J gene	CDR3 protein	CDR3 DNA
TRBD1	TRBV5-5	-	TRBJ2-3	CASRRDRSGTDTQYF	TGTGCCAGCAGAAGGGACAGGTCAGGCACAGATACGCAGTATTTT
-	TRBV7-7	-	TRBJ2-1	CASSPAASSYNEQFF	TGTGCCAGCAGCCCCGCCGCGAGCTCCTACAATGAGCAGTTCTTC
-	TRBV18	-	TRBJ2-7	CASSPSWGTPPYEQYF	TGTGCCAGCTCACCCTCCTGGGGGACACCTCCCTACGAGCAGTACTTC
-	TRBV11-2	-	TRBJ2-7	CASSLYGPEQYF	TGTGCCAGCAGCTTATATGGGCCCGAGCAGTACTTC
-	TRBV7-3	-	TRBJ2-1	CASSSRRSLAPNEQFF	TGTGCCAGCAGCTCCCGCCGGTCGCTTGCCCCCAATGAGCAGTTCTTC
-	TRBV6-1	-	TRBJ2-7	CASSLNRQGMYEQYF	TGTGCCAGCAGTCTAAATAGGCAGGGGATGTACGAGCAGTACTTC
-	TRBV2	-	TRBJ1-5	CASRTGSPNQPQHF	TGTGCCAGCAGGACGGGGTCCCCCAATCAGCCCCAGCATTTT
TRBD1	TRBV5-8	-	TRBJ2-1	CASSPWDRGQYNEQFF	TGTGCCAGCAGCCCTTGGGACAGGGGTCAGTACAATGAGCAGTTCTTC
-	TRBV6-1	-	TRBJ2-3	CASSEARLGGLDTQYF	TGTGCCAGCAGTGAAGCCCGGCTAGGGGGTTTAGATACGCAGTATTTT
TRBD1	TRBV4-3	-	TRBJ1-1	CASSQAYTGDGAFF	TGCGCCAGCAGCCAAGCCTATACAGGGGATGGGGCTTTCTTT
TRBD1	TRBV12-5	-	TRBJ1-2	CASGLVPSGTAANYGYTF	TGTGCTAGTGGTTTGGTACCGTCCGGGACAGCCGCTAACTATGGCTACACCTTC
TRBD1	TRBV7-2	-	TRBJ2-5	CASSLVDRSQETQYF	TGTGCCAGCAGCTTAGTGGACAGGAGCCAAGAGACCCAGTACTTC
-	TRBV21-1	-	TRBJ2-3	CASSNGGEGISTDTQYF	TGTGCCAGCAGCAATGGGGGGGAGGGAATTAGCACAGATACGCAGTATTTT
-	TRBV7-3	-	TRBJ1-6	CASSLGPRDSPLHF	TGTGCCAGCAGCTTAGGACCGCGGGATTCACCCCTCCACTTT
-	TRBV27	-	TRBJ2-1	CASSSQGAPYNEQFF	TGTGCCAGCAGTTCACAGGGCGCACCTTACAATGAGCAGTTCTTC
-	TRBV14	-	TRBJ1-2	CASSQDSFPVDGYTF	TGTGCCAGCAGCCAAGACTCATTCCCGGTGGATGGCTACACCTTC
-	TRBV2	-	TRBJ1-2	CASSDLGRDGYTF	TGTGCCAGCAGTGATCTCGGCAGGGATGGCTACACCTTC
TRBD2	TRBV9	-	TRBJ2-5	CASSPGRAGGPETQYF	TGTGCCAGCAGCCCAGGGAGAGCGGGGGGGCCGGAGACCCAGTACTTC
TRBD2	TRBV14	-	TRBJ2-3	CASSQGQRGRVDTQYF	TGTGCCAGCAGCCAAGGTCAGCGGGGCCGAGTAGATACGCAGTATTTT
TRBD1	TRBV28	-	TRBJ1-5	CASSAGQGFYQPQHF	TGTGCCAGCAGTGCCGGACAGGGGTTCTACCAGCCCCAGCATTTT
-	TRBV5-4	-	TRBJ2-2	CASSLKGAGELFF	TGTGCCAGCAGCTTGAAAGGGGCCGGGGAGCTGTTTTTT
-	TRBV6-1	-	TRBJ2-7	CASSETWSGYYEQYF	TGTGCCAGCAGTGAAACTTGGTCAGGGTACTACGAGCAGTACTTC
-	TRBV7-2	few	TRBJ1-1	CASSLSRPGTEAFF	TGTGCCAGCAGCTTATCCCGTCCGGGGACTGAAGCTTTCTTT
-	TRBV29-1	-	TRBJ1-1	CSVGAGLNTEAFF	TGCAGCGTTGGAGCCGGGTTGAACACTGAAGCTTTCTTT
-	TRBV5-1	-	TRBJ1-2	CASSFPAPTGGYTF	TGCGCCAGCAGCTTTCCAGCTCCGACGGGGGGCTACACCTTC